This T cell receptor beta chain was observed in a study of TIL therapy for anti-PD-1-resistant metastatic lung cancer. At the level of the study: Tumor harvest preceded PD-1/PD-L1 blockade, followed by nivolumab treatment. Most patients had lung adenocarcinoma; a few tumors were EGFR-mutant, two ALK-rearranged; half smoked currently or formerly.

Notes on this clone: Its antigen remains unidentified.

General study findings and limits: Patients were highly selected, enriched for treatment-naive, never-smoker and oncogene-addicted cases.

Germline CDR1 and CDR2: GTSNPN and SVGIG (reference sequence). V was trimmed by 1 base and J by 5 bases, leaving 11 bases between them. The CDR3 length is 13 residues. The time point denotes: pre-treatment sample, taken before nivolumab and TIL therapy. Enrollment ran from October 2017 to early 2020. The immunoSEQ assay was v3. Measured with immunoSEQ multiplex PCR; TCRdb has only the in-frame clones, and not every one. The sample carries 45,000 to 75,000 clones, 87% recorded once. This TCR derives from a person aged 25 to 85 with non-small cell lung cancer. The sequencing used blood, collected at baseline. The gene calls are TRBV30 and TRBJ1-1; D unresolved. CDR3: CAWSGTVGTEAFF. As DNA, the CDR3 is TGTGCCTGGAGTGGGACTGTAGGGACTGAAGCTTTCTTT. Full variable domain (missing parts from reference TRBV30 and TRBJ1-1): SQTIHQWPATLVQPVGSPLSLECTVEGTSNPNLYWYRQAAGRGLQLLFYSVGIGQISSEVPQNLSASRPQDRQFILSSKKLLLSDSGFYLCAWSGTVGTEAFFGQGTRLTVV.